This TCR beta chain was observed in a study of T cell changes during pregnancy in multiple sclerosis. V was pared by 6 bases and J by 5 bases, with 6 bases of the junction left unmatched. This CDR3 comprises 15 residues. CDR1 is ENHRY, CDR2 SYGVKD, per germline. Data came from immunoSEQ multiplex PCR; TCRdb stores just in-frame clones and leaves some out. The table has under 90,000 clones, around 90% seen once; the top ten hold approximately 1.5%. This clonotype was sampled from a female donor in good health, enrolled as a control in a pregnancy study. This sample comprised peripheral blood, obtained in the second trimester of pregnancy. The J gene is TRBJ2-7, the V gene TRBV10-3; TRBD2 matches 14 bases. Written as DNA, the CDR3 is TGTGCCATCAGGAAAGGGACTAGCGGGAGTCACGAGCAGTACTTC. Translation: CAIRKGTSGSHEQYF.